This TCR beta chain was profiled in a study of T-cell reconstitution after alpha-beta-depleted transplantation in children. Study results and caveats: Reportedly, alpha-beta T cells present about two months post-transplant originated from several hundred expanded clones of graft origin.

Unique molecular identifiers were used to barcode this TCRbeta library. TCRdb processed the PCR reads anew with MiXCR; each CDR3 protein has one entry. The sample has 200,000 or so distinct CDR3 sequences; roughly 6.6% are singletons. This clonotype occurred many times. What it recognizes is unknown. The receptor's source is a boy aged 2 to 10 with acute lymphoblastic leukemia, due to receive a stem cell transplant. Sequencing was performed on PBMCs, taken before TCRalphabeta/CD19-depleted stem cell transplant.

The CDR3 here is CASSKTGVLAFF. Here the CDR3 DNA reads TGTGCCAGCAGTAAGACAGGGGTTCTCGCTTTCTTT. V is TRBV27 and J is TRBJ1-1; TRBD1 matches 8 bases. The CDR3 is 12 amino acids. Germline lookup yields CDR1 MNHEY and CDR2 SMNVEV (reference sequence). V lost 5 bases and J lost 11; bases outside the gene matches: 7.